A selection of T cell receptor beta chains follows, all from one sample in a study of cytotoxic CD8 clonotypes in ibrutinib-treated CLL. Assay used: immunoSEQ multiplex PCR; TCRdb lists only in-frame clones, some missing. The repertoire consists of about 8,600 clones, with 60% to 80% occurring once and the leading ten covering roughly 40%. The starting material was PBMCs, obtained before ibrutinib treatment. These receptors came from a human donor with chronic lymphocytic leukemia. CDR3s include the opening cysteine and the closing phenylalanine or tryptophan. D genes are given only for firm matches. Clone size is given for some rows only: seen once, a few or many times, or a class if the clone is expanded.

d_call j_call clone_size v_call cdr3_nt cdr3_aa
NA TRBJ2-1 NA TRBV27 TGTGCCAGCAGTACCTCCTACAATGAGCAGTTCTTC CASSTSYNEQFF
TRBD1 TRBJ1-1 NA TRBV5-4 TGTGCCAGCAGCCCGGACAGGGAGGATGAAGCTTTCTTT CASSPDREDEAFF
NA TRBJ1-1 NA TRBV5-1 TGCGCCAGCAGCTTAACACCTCATTTGAACACTGAAGCTTTCTTT CASSLTPHLNTEAFF
NA TRBJ2-7 NA TRBV6-6 TGTGCCAGCAGTTACTCAGAGTACGGCGGGAACTACGAGCAGTACTTC CASSYSEYGGNYEQYF
TRBD2 TRBJ2-1 NA TRBV6-1 TGTGCCAGCAGTGAAGCGACTAGCGGGAGGGCCAGTGAGCAGTTCTTC CASSEATSGRASEQFF
NA TRBJ2-7 few TRBV11-2 TGTGCCAGCAGCTTAGGCCTGGGTTACGAGCAGTACTTC CASSLGLGYEQYF
NA TRBJ2-2 once TRBV11-3 TGTGCCAGCAGCTTAGGTTATAACACCGGGGAGCTGTTTTTT CASSLGYNTGELFF
NA TRBJ1-4 NA TRBV6-1 TGTGCCAGCAGTGGCTGGGACATTATCCCAAAACTGTTTTTT CASSGWDIIPKLFF
NA TRBJ1-2 NA TRBV19 TGTGCCAGTAGCTTTGACGGAGCTAACTATGGCTACACCTTC CASSFDGANYGYTF
NA TRBJ1-2 NA TRBV7-5 TGTGCCAGCAGCTTAGACGGGAACTATGGCTACACCTTC CASSLDGNYGYTF
NA TRBJ1-1 NA TRBV27 TGTGCCAGCAGCCCGACTATGAACACTGAAGCTTTCTTT CASSPTMNTEAFF
TRBD2 TRBJ2-7 NA TRBV6-5 TGTGCCAGCAGTTACACAACCGGGACTAGGGGCTACGAGCAGTACTTC CASSYTTGTRGYEQYF
NA TRBJ2-3 few TRBV9 TGTGCCAGCAGCGTAGCGGGAGAAACAGATACGCAGTATTTT CASSVAGETDTQYF
TRBD2 TRBJ2-1 NA TRBV7-3 TGTGCCAGCAGCCCGTCTAGCGGGAGCTCCAGTGAGCAGTTCTTC CASSPSSGSSSEQFF
TRBD2 TRBJ2-7 NA TRBV2 TGTGCCAGCAGTGGCATTGACAGAAGCGGGAGGGCCTACGAGCAGTACTTC CASSGIDRSGRAYEQYF
NA TRBJ2-1 once TRBV5-1 TGCGCCAGCAGCAAGGAGTGGGGCTCCTACAATGAGCAGTTCTTC CASSKEWGSYNEQFF
NA TRBJ2-1 NA TRBV30 TGTGCCTGGAGTCCTGCCAGGGGTTACAATGAGCAGTTCTTC CAWSPARGYNEQFF
NA TRBJ2-5 NA TRBV7-8 TGTGCCAGCAGCCTCGGACCGGGCGGGACCCAGTACTTC CASSLGPGGTQYF
NA TRBJ1-3 NA TRBV18 TGTGCCAGCTCACCACCGAACGGCCGAAACACCATATATTTT CASSPPNGRNTIYF
NA TRBJ1-1 NA TRBV2 TGTGCCAGCAGTGTTTCGAACACTGAAGCTTTCTTT CASSVSNTEAFF
TRBD1 TRBJ1-2 few TRBV29-1 TGCAGCGTCGGAGCGGGGGACAGGAATGGCTACACCTTC CSVGAGDRNGYTF
TRBD1 TRBJ1-2 NA TRBV7-9 TGTGCCAGCAGCTCCCGGACAGGGGGCGCGTCCGGCTACACCTTC CASSSRTGGASGYTF